The 5 T cell receptor beta chains presented below share a single source sample, sequenced in a study of T cell repertoires in cytomegalovirus infection. One entry per CDR3 protein results from TCRdb running MiXCR on the reads. The repertoire holds approximately 500,000 distinct CDR3 sequences, with approximately 17% as singletons. The sample taken for sequencing was CD8+ T cells from PBMCs. These receptors came from a human donor in good health (CMV status not recorded). Some clones in this sample may be carry-over from other donors' samples.

This clonotype turned up a few times. The chain uses TRBV19 and TRBJ1-5, with D uncertain. The CDR3 extends over 11 amino acids. Germline V CDR1 and CDR2: LNHDA, SQIVND (reference sequence). V lost 4 bases and J 5 bases, leaving 3 bases between the germline ends. CDR3 sequence: CASSNDQPQHF. CDR3 bases: TGTGCCAGTAGTAATGATCAGCCCCAGCATTTT.

The chain combines TRBV27 with TRBJ2-6; perhaps D is TRBD1 or TRBD2 (6 bases each). This CDR3 contains 17 residues. V lost 3 bases to trimming and J lost 2 bases, with 14 bases between them. Germline lookup yields CDR1 MNHEY and CDR2 SMNVEV (reference sequence). CDR3 bases: TGTGCCAGCAGTTTGCTTTCGGAGGGGGCTGGGGCCAACGTCCTGACTTTC. This encodes CASSLLSEGAGANVLTF. Supplemented by reference TRBV27 and TRBJ2-6, the full variable domain reads EAQVTQNPRYLITVTGKKLTVTCSQNMNHEYMSWYRQDPGLGLRQIYYSMNVEVTDKGDVPEGYKVSRKEKRNFPLILESPSPNQTSLYFCASSLLSEGAGANVLTFGAGSRLTVL.

With respect to this clonotype: Lacking the conserved final phenylalanine or tryptophan, this CDR3 likely reflects a read error. The chain couples TRBV7-6 to TRBJ2-3; TRBD1 agrees at 7 bases. The CDR3 has 16 residues. Germline values: CDR1 SGHVS, CDR2 FNYEAQ. Trimming cost V 2 bases and J 0 bases; bases outside gene matches: 5. This chain's CDR3 is CASSLSRGPSTDTQYL. The CDR3 nucleotides are TGTGCCAGCAGCTTAAGTAGGGGGCCTAGCACAGATACGCAGTATCTT.

The rearrangement links TRBV18 to TRBJ1-2, with 8 bases identical to TRBD1. Trimming took 3 bases from V and 4 from J; bases not matched to a gene: 4. The CDR3 length is 14 residues. Per germline, CDR1 KGHSH and CDR2 LQKENI. The CDR3 sequence is CASSPRDRTYGYTF. The CDR3 DNA reads as TGTGCCAGCTCACCCCGGGACAGGACCTATGGCTACACCTTC.

This clonotype was detected a few times. The chain carries TRBV3-1 and TRBJ2-5, with 8 bases fitting TRBD1. V dropped 3 bases and J dropped 1; count of bases not matched to a gene: 4. The CDR3 is made up of 15 amino acids. CDR1 is LGHDT and CDR2 is YNNKEL in the germline V gene (reference sequence). The CDR3 protein is CASSQYRGSQETQYF. The CDR3 DNA is TGTGCCAGCAGCCAGTACAGGGGGAGCCAAGAGACCCAGTACTTC.